What follows are 5 T cell receptor beta chains derived from one specimen sequenced in a study of somatic mutations in cytotoxic T cells in rheumatoid arthritis. The assay was immunoSEQ multiplex PCR, and TCRdb's table has in-frame clones only and misses some. The table has about 25,000 clones, roughly 80% seen once; the top ten hold 9.9%. Material for sequencing was CD8+ T cells sorted from blood. The receptors shown here come from a woman under 30 in good health.

This chain joins TRBV5-4 and TRBJ2-7; 7 bases map to TRBD2. Germline assignment: CDR1 SGHNT and CDR2 YYREEE (reference sequence). The junction had 8 bases not matched to a gene; V was cut back by 5 bases and J by 3 bases. The CDR3 covers 14 residues. The CDR3 protein is CASREGGRDYEQYF. Written as DNA, the CDR3 is TGTGCCAGCAGAGAAGGTGGGAGGGACTACGAGCAGTACTTC.

The chain uses TRBV27 and TRBJ2-2; 13 positions agree with TRBD2. V lost 5 bases and J lost 2; bases outside the gene matches: 8. CDR1 is MNHEY, CDR2 SMNVEV, per germline (reference sequence). This CDR3 spans 18 amino acids. In nucleotides, the CDR3 is TGTGCCAGCAGTACTAGGACTAGCGGGGGCCTTAACACCGGGGAGCTGTTTTTT. Its translation: CASSTRTSGGLNTGELFF.

The gene calls are TRBV25-1 and TRBJ2-7; 9 positions agree with TRBD1. Germline V gene data show CDR1 as MGHDK and CDR2 as SYGVNS. This CDR3 region has 13 residues. V gave up 8 bases and J gave up 6 bases; unmatched junction bases: 8. The CDR3 nucleotides read TGTGCCAGCTCACCCGGGACAGGGACCGAGCAGTACTTC. This translates into CASSPGTGTEQYF.

This clone was picked up a small number of times. The chain uses TRBV19 and TRBJ2-7; 9 bases are a match to TRBD2. CDR1 and CDR2 from the germline V gene are LNHDA and SQIVND (reference sequence). The CDR3 loop spans 14 amino acids. V gave up 3 bases and J gave up 3 bases; unmatched junction bases: 3. The DNA of the CDR3 is TGTGCCAGTAGTATGGAACTAGCGGGCTACGAGCAGTACTTC. Its protein product is CASSMELAGYEQYF.

This chain connects TRBV6-4 to TRBJ1-2; a possible D gene is TRBD1 (6 bases). Germline V CDR1 and CDR2: MRHNA, SNTAGT. CDR3 size: 14 residues. The germline V and J ends were trimmed by 3 bases and 6 bases, with 14 bases remaining between them. CDR3 bases: TGTGCCAGCAGTGAGTTTGGGGGCGCCGATGGCTACACCTTC. Protein: CASSEFGGADGYTF.